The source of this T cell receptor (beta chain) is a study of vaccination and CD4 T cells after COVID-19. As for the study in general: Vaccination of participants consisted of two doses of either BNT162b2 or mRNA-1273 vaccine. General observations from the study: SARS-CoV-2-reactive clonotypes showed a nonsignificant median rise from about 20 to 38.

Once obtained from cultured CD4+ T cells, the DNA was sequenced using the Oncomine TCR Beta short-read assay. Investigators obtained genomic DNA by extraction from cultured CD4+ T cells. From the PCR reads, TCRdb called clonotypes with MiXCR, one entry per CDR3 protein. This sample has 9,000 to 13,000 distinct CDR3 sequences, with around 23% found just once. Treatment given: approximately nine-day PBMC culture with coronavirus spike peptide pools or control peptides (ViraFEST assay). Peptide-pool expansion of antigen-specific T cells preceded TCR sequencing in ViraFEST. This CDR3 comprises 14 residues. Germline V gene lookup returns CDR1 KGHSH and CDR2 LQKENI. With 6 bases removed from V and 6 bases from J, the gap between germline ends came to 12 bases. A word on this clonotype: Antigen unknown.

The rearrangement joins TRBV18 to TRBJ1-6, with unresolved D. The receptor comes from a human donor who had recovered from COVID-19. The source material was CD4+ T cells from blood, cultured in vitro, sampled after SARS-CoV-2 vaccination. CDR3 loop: CASSPATVNSPLHF. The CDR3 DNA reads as TGTGCCAGCTCCCCAGCAACAGTTAATTCACCCCTCCACTTT.